Listed below are T cell receptor beta chains from one sample, sequenced in a study of blood T cell repertoires in COVID-19. The data were produced by immunoSEQ multiplex PCR, yet TCRdb's version contains in-frame clones alone and is incomplete. Of fewer than 90,000 clones in the sample, about 90% were seen once. Sequencing used peripheral blood. These receptors were obtained from a man older than 75 in a cohort sampled during active COVID-19. CDR3s include the opening cysteine and the closing phenylalanine or tryptophan. A D gene is named only where the DNA matches it firmly. Size tells how often a clone was seen (once, few, many) or the class of an expanded clone, and some rows leave it out.

V	J	size	D	DNA	CDR3
TRBV7-2	TRBJ2-3	.	.	TGTGCCAGCAGCCCGGGGGGGCAGGGGGCAGATACGCAGTATTTT	CASSPGGQGADTQYF
TRBV5-1	TRBJ2-6	.	TRBD1	TGCGCCAGCAGCACGGACAGGGCTCGGACTGGGGCCAACGTCCTGACTTTC	CASSTDRARTGANVLTF
TRBV7-2	TRBJ2-6	.	.	TGTGCCAGCAGCTTAGTTAGAGTTCAGGGGAGCTCTGGGGCCGACGTCCTGACTTTC	CASSLVRVQGSSGADVLTF
TRBV6-5	TRBJ1-4	.	TRBD1	TGTGCCAGCAGTTTACAGGGGTTAACTAATGAAAAACTGTTTTTT	CASSLQGLTNEKLFF
TRBV5-1	TRBJ2-5	.	TRBD2	TGCGCCAGCAGCTATCAGCGGGGGCGCTACGACCAAGAGACCCAGTACTTC	CASSYQRGRYDQETQYF
TRBV6-5	TRBJ1-1	.	TRBD1	TGTGCCAGCAGGGGAAGGACAGGGGACCCCCCTGAAGCTTTCTTT	CASRGRTGDPPEAFF
TRBV2	TRBJ1-5	.	.	TGTGCCAGCAGTGAGCAGGGTAGCAATCAGCCCCAGCATTTT	CASSEQGSNQPQHF
TRBV6-4	TRBJ1-5	.	.	TGTGCCAGCAGCACCGGTCAGGGAAATCAGCCCCAGCATTTT	CASSTGQGNQPQHF
TRBV27	TRBJ2-1	.	TRBD1	TGTGCCAGCAGTCTATGGACAGGGGGAAGAGAGCAGTTCTTC	CASSLWTGGREQFF
TRBV24-1	TRBJ2-3	.	TRBD1	TGTGCCACCAGTGCTGGCGACAGGGGGAATTTAGATACGCAGTATTTT	CATSAGDRGNLDTQYF
TRBV7-2	TRBJ1-6	.	.	TGTGCCAGCAGCTTAGAGCGGGATTCACCCCTCCACTTT	CASSLERDSPLHF
TRBV19	TRBJ1-1	.	.	TGTGCCAGTAGTATAGCGAGGTCCCTGGAGAACACTGAAGCTTTCTTT	CASSIARSLENTEAFF
TRBV6-2/TRBV6-3	TRBJ2-7	.	TRBD1	TGTGCCAGCAGTCCACGGGGGACAGGGGTCTACGAGCAGTACTTC	CASSPRGTGVYEQYF
TRBV5-1	TRBJ2-7	.	TRBD2	TGCGCCAGCAGCTTGTCTAGCGGGGGTTACGAGCAGTACTTC	CASSLSSGGYEQYF
TRBV4-1	TRBJ2-2	.	.	TGCGCCAGCAGCCAGTCGACCGCCAGGGGCGGGGAGCTGTTTTTT	CASSQSTARGGELFF
TRBV10-1	TRBJ2-7	.	.	TGCGCCACCCTACGCCGGTGCAAAAGCTCCTACGAGCAGTACTTC	CATLRRCKSSYEQYF
TRBV7-8	TRBJ2-1	few	.	TGTGCCAGCAGCTTAAGCGTTCCGCTGGGCGGGGACCACAATGAGCAGTTCTTC	CASSLSVPLGGDHNEQFF
TRBV5-1	TRBJ2-7	.	TRBD1	TGCGCCAGCAGCCCGACAGGGGTAAGCGAGCAGTACTTC	CASSPTGVSEQYF
TRBV5-1	TRBJ1-4	.	.	TGCGCCAGCAGGGGACAACCAACTAATGAAAAACTGTTTTTT	CASRGQPTNEKLFF
TRBV5-5	TRBJ1-2	once	.	TGTGCCAGCAGTATCAACAGGGCCGGGTATGGCTACACCTTC	CASSINRAGYGYTF
TRBV7-9	TRBJ2-1	.	TRBD2	TGTGCCAGCAGCTTAGGCGGGGGGTCGATCAATGAGCAGTTCTTC	CASSLGGGSINEQFF
TRBV24-1	TRBJ2-5	.	TRBD2	TGTGCCACCAGTGATCAGCGGGAGGGGGGAGGAGAGACCCAGTACTTC	CATSDQREGGGETQYF
TRBV18	TRBJ1-6	.	TRBD1	TGTGCCAGCTCCCAAGGGACAGGGAGTAATTCACCCCTCCACTTT	CASSQGTGSNSPLHF
TRBV5-4	TRBJ1-6	.	TRBD1	TGTGCCAGCAGTGGCCCCGGGACAGGGGGAGAACGGCGTTCACCCCTCCACTTT	CASSGPGTGGERRSPLHF
TRBV27	TRBJ1-5	.	.	TGTGCCAGCAGTTTATCGCCCAGGGTTCAGCCCCAGCATTTT	CASSLSPRVQPQHF
TRBV4-2	TRBJ2-6	.	TRBD2	TGTGCCAGCAGCCAAGCTAGCGGGGGGGCCGCTGGGGCCAACGTCCTGACTTTC	CASSQASGGAAGANVLTF
TRBV2	TRBJ2-3	.	.	TGTGCCAGCAGCTTCGAGGGTAGCACAGATACGCAGTATTTT	CASSFEGSTDTQYF
TRBV18	TRBJ1-5	.	.	TGTGCCAGCTCACCGTCCCTTTATAGCAATCAGCCCCAGCATTTT	CASSPSLYSNQPQHF
TRBV24-1	TRBJ2-1	.	TRBD2	TGTGCCACCAGTCGTGCGGGGGGGCCCTACAATGAGCAGTTCTTC	CATSRAGGPYNEQFF
TRBV7-2	TRBJ1-2	.	TRBD1	TGTGCCAGCAGCTTAAGGGGACAGGGTACGAACGGCTACACCTTC	CASSLRGQGTNGYTF
TRBV12-3/TRBV12-4	TRBJ1-2	.	TRBD1	TGTGCCAGCAGCCCGGGACAGGTCCTGGGCTACACCTTC	CASSPGQVLGYTF
TRBV19	TRBJ1-2	.	.	TGTGCCAGTAGTATAGGGGGCCGGGTCTATGGCTACACCTTC	CASSIGGRVYGYTF
TRBV18	TRBJ1-5	.	.	TGTGCCAGCTCACCACGGGGGCGCGGTGGCAATCAGCCCCAGCATTTT	CASSPRGRGGNQPQHF
TRBV4-1	TRBJ1-2	.	TRBD1	TGCGCCAGCAGCCAATCCGTTGCAGGGGGCAATGGCTACACCTTC	CASSQSVAGGNGYTF
TRBV5-1	TRBJ2-2	.	.	TGCGCCAGCAGCCCGATACCAGGGTACACCGGGGAGCTGTTTTTT	CASSPIPGYTGELFF
TRBV18	TRBJ2-7	.	TRBD1	TGTGCCAGCTCATTACCGGGACAGGGTGACTACGAGCAGTACTTC	CASSLPGQGDYEQYF
TRBV24-1	TRBJ2-2	.	.	TGTGCCACCAGAGGAGAGCTCGGGGAGCTGTTTTTT	CATRGELGELFF
TRBV19	TRBJ2-3	.	TRBD2	TGTGCCAGTAGTATCATCGGTCGCGGGCGGGGGGATGATACGCAGTATTTT	CASSIIGRGRGDDTQYF
TRBV27	TRBJ2-7	.	TRBD2	TGTGCCAGCAGTTCACTAGCGGGGAGCGTGGGGTCGCAGTACTTC	CASSSLAGSVGSQYF
TRBV21-1	TRBJ2-3	once	.	TGTGCCAGCAGCAAAGTCGGGAGACAGAGCACAGATACGCAGTATTTT	CASSKVGRQSTDTQYF
TRBV5-4	TRBJ2-3	.	TRBD2	TGTGCCAGCAAGATCTCCGGGGGGAGGGATACGCAGTATTTT	CASKISGGRDTQYF
TRBV2	TRBJ2-1	.	TRBD1	TGTGCCAGCAGAGGGACAGACGCCGAGCAGTTCTTC	CASRGTDAEQFF
TRBV6-5	TRBJ2-1	.	TRBD1	TGTGCCAGCAGTTACGACAGGGGAGGTGAGCAGTTCTTC	CASSYDRGGEQFF
TRBV2	TRBJ2-2	.	.	TGTGCCAGCAGTGGGGGGCCGGGCTACACCGGGGAGCTGTTTTTT	CASSGGPGYTGELFF
TRBV29-1	TRBJ2-5	few	TRBD1	TGCAGCGTGGACAGGGGGGCCGGAGAGACCCAGTACTTC	CSVDRGAGETQYF
TRBV10-3	TRBJ2-1	.	TRBD2	TGTGCCATCAGTGATCCGGCCCGGGGGGGCGACAATGAGCAGTTCTTC	CAISDPARGGDNEQFF